Below are 26 T cell receptor beta chains sequenced from a single sample in a study of blood T cell repertoires in COVID-19. Produced via immunoSEQ multiplex PCR; TCRdb's table is partial and in-frame only. The data contain about 250,000 clones, roughly 80% of them seen just once; the ten biggest clones take up around 5%. Specimen: PBMCs or T cells enriched from blood (not recorded which). All receptors come from a man aged 35-49 years who had been exposed to COVID-19.

The gene calls are TRBV19 and TRBJ2-3; the match to TRBD2 covers 8 bases. V lost 4 bases to trimming and J lost 2 bases; unmatched junction nucleotides: 5. CDR1 and CDR2 from the germline V gene are LNHDA and SQIVND (reference sequence). The CDR3 consists of 15 residues. In nucleotides, the CDR3 is TGTGCCAGTAGTAGGACTAGCACTTTCACAGATACGCAGTATTTT. Residues: CASSRTSTFTDTQYF.

The J gene is TRBJ1-1, the V gene TRBV16, with TRBD1 as a possible D gene (5 bases). The CDR3 runs to 11 residues. Germline CDR1 and CDR2: KGHSY and FQNENV. Between the trimmed V and J ends, which lost 4 bases and 11 bases, there was a span of 11 bases. CDR3 sequence: CASSPRDSAFF. The CDR3 nucleotides are TGTGCCAGCAGCCCCAGGGACTCGGCTTTCTTT. The complete variable domain, with remaining parts taken from reference TRBV16 and TRBJ1-1, reads GEEVAQTPKHLVRGEGQKAKLYCAPIKGHSYVFWYQQVLKNEFKFLISFQNENVFDETGMPKERFSAKCLPNSPCSLEIQATKLEDSAVYFCASSPRDSAFFGQGTRLTVV.

This chain uses TRBV4-1 with TRBJ2-5, with unresolved D. CDR3 length: 15 amino acids. Per germline, CDR1 MGHRA and CDR2 YSYEKL. V dropped 0 bases and J dropped 2 bases, with 10 bases sitting between them. The CDR3 loop is CASSQDLYFQETQYF. The CDR3 DNA follows: TGCGCCAGCAGCCAAGATTTATACTTTCAAGAGACCCAGTACTTC.

V and J are TRBV9 and TRBJ2-2; a weak D match, TRBD1 (6 bases). Germline V gene lookup returns CDR1 SGDLS and CDR2 YYNGEE. The V gene lost 0 bases and the J gene lost 5 bases, with 11 bases spanning the gap. The CDR3 consists of 15 residues. In DNA, the CDR3 is TGTGCCAGCAGCGTAGAGGGGGTTAGGACCGGGGAGCTGTTTTTT. Its translation: CASSVEGVRTGELFF. Complete variable domain (other parts from reference TRBV9 and TRBJ2-2): DSGVTQTPKHLITATGQRVTLRCSPRSGDLSVYWYQQSLDQGLQFLIQYYNGEERAKGNILERFSAQQFPDLHSELNLSSLELGDSALYFCASSVEGVRTGELFFGEGSRLTVL.

V gene TRBV5-1 combines with J gene TRBJ2-2, with D possibly being TRBD2 (6 bases). Per the germline V gene, CDR1 is SGHRS and CDR2 is YFSETQ. The V and J ends lost 7 bases and 8 bases respectively, with 15 bases between them. The CDR3 contains 13 residues. Here the CDR3 reads CASAIAVRGELFF. CDR3 DNA: TGCGCCAGCGCGATAGCGGTCCGGGGGGAGCTGTTTTTT.

This clone was seen a single time. The chain joins TRBV27 to TRBJ2-1; D is possibly TRBD2 (5 bases). The CDR3 consists of 13 residues. V lost 5 bases to trimming and J lost 9 bases, with 14 bases between them. Germline V gene sequence: CDR1 MNHEY, CDR2 SMNVEV (reference sequence). The CDR3 is CASSARIEGEQFF. The CDR3 DNA reads TGTGCCAGCAGTGCCCGGATAGAGGGTGAGCAGTTCTTC.

The chain combines TRBV14 with TRBJ1-4, with D uncertain. The germline CDR1 and CDR2 sequences are SGHDN and FVKESK. The CDR3 length is 14 residues. V was pared by 6 bases and J by 6 bases, with 14 bases between. CDR3 sequence (DNA): TGTGCCAGCAGTCAGACGTCAGCGGATGAAAAACTGTTTTTT. Protein product: CASSQTSADEKLFF.

This sequence joins TRBV12-3 or TRBV12-4 and TRBJ2-5; TRBD2 might be the D (5 bases). This CDR3 spans 13 amino acids. V lost 6 bases to trimming and J lost 5 bases, with 13 bases between them. CDR3 DNA: TGTGCCAGCAGCAGCCGGGGTACCGAGACCCAGTACTTC. It codes for CASSSRGTETQYF.

The V and J genes are TRBV5-1 and TRBJ2-2, with 8 bases fitting TRBD1. The CDR3 contains 16 residues. CDR1 is SGHRS, CDR2 YFSETQ, per germline. J gave up 5 bases and V 4 bases, and 10 bases lay outside the gene matches. The CDR3 reads CASSAKQGVGTGELFF. Written as DNA, the CDR3 is TGCGCCAGCAGCGCCAAACAGGGGGTAGGGACCGGGGAGCTGTTTTTT.

The rearrangement uses TRBV2 and TRBJ2-3; 7 positions agree with TRBD2. Looked up from germline, CDR1 is SNHLY and CDR2 is FYNNEI. Trimming at V came to 4 bases and at J to 0 bases, leaving 4 bases not matched to a gene. The length of the CDR3 is 15 residues. CDR3 residues: CASSAAGVSTDTQYF. Here the CDR3 DNA reads TGTGCCAGCAGTGCGGCGGGAGTAAGCACAGATACGCAGTATTTT. Full variable domain (missing parts from reference TRBV2 and TRBJ2-3): EPEVTQTPSHQVTQMGQEVILRCVPISNHLYFYWYRQILGQKVEFLVSFYNNEISEKSEIFDDQFSVERPDGSNFTLKIRSTKLEDSAMYFCASSAAGVSTDTQYFGPGTRLTVL.

This chain connects TRBV25-1 to TRBJ1-6; weak D call: TRBD1 (5 bases). CDR3 length equals 16 residues. Trimming cost V 2 bases and J 10 bases, with 18 bases left between them. Germline loops: CDR1 MGHDK, CDR2 SYGVNS. The CDR3 spells CASSENGGGYGSPLHF. The CDR3, as DNA: TGTGCCAGCAGTGAAAACGGGGGAGGGTACGGCTCACCCCTCCACTTT.

The gene calls are TRBV9 and TRBJ2-1; 14 bases line up with TRBD2. Germline V gives CDR1 SGDLS, CDR2 YYNGEE. The CDR3 contains 16 residues. Germline trimming cut 3 bases from V and 8 bases from J; bases unmatched to any gene: 7. The CDR3 loop is CASSEGLAGVGDEQFF. As DNA, the CDR3 is TGTGCCAGCAGCGAGGGACTAGCGGGAGTTGGGGATGAGCAGTTCTTC.

The chain has TRBV27 and TRBJ2-1; TRBD2 matches 8 bases. The J segment lost 6 bases and the V segment lost 4 bases, leaving 5 bases of the junction unmatched. This CDR3 comprises 14 residues. Germline V gene sequence: CDR1 MNHEY, CDR2 SMNVEV (reference sequence). The CDR3 DNA is TGTGCCAGCAGTTCGGGACTAGTTGGCAATGAGCAGTTCTTC. Protein: CASSSGLVGNEQFF.

The chain joins TRBV11-2 to TRBJ2-1; 12 positions agree with TRBD2. Germline CDR1 reads SGHAT; CDR2 reads FQNNGV. The junction had 3 bases not matched to a gene; V was cut back by 6 bases and J by 9 bases. There are 13 residues in the CDR3. The CDR3: CASRLAGGIEQFF. CDR3 DNA sequence: TGTGCCAGCAGACTAGCGGGAGGAATTGAGCAGTTCTTC. Full variable domain (rest looked up from reference TRBV11-2 and TRBJ2-1): EAGVAQSPRYKIIEKRQSVAFWCNPISGHATLYWYQQILGQGPKLLIQFQNNGVVDDSQLPKDRFSAERLKGVDSTLKIQPAKLEDSAVYLCASRLAGGIEQFFGPGTRLTVL.

The V gene is TRBV18, the J gene TRBJ2-1, with D possibly being TRBD2 (6 bases). The length of the CDR3 is 16 residues. V dropped 2 bases and J dropped 0 bases, with 11 bases sitting between them. Per germline, CDR1 KGHSH and CDR2 LQKENI. This chain's CDR3 is CASSPGRRGSYNEQFF. In DNA form, the CDR3 reads TGTGCCAGCTCACCAGGAAGGAGGGGCTCCTACAATGAGCAGTTCTTC. The entire variable domain, with the rest obtained from reference TRBV18 and TRBJ2-1, is as follows: NAGVMQNPRHLVRRRGQEARLRCSPMKGHSHVYWYRQLPEEGLKFMVYLQKENIIDESGMPKERFSAEFPKEGPSILRIQQVVRGDSAAYFCASSPGRRGSYNEQFFGPGTRLTVL.

The chain recombines TRBV5-1 with TRBJ2-3; D is uncertain. Germline CDR1 reads SGHRS; CDR2 reads YFSETQ. This CDR3 is 15 amino acids long. With 5 bases removed from V and 2 bases from J, the gap between germline ends came to 15 bases. The CDR3 DNA reads as TGCGCCAGCAGTCCAGTCGGGTTGTTCACAGATACGCAGTATTTT. Translating gives CASSPVGLFTDTQYF.

V usage is TRBV6-2 or TRBV6-3 and J usage is TRBJ1-5; TRBD1 is a possible D gene (6 bases). The CDR3 has 16 residues. Germline V gives CDR1 MNHEY, CDR2 SVGEGT. V shed 0 bases and J shed 4 bases, with 13 bases lying between them. DNA for the CDR3: TGTGCCAGCAGTTACTCGAGCAGGGGACTAAATCAGCCCCAGCATTTT. Its translation is CASSYSSRGLNQPQHF.

There are many counts of this clone. The rearrangement joins TRBV7-2 to TRBJ2-3, with no clear D. CDR3 size: 16 residues. V was clipped by 0 bases and J by 1 base, with 11 bases between them. Germline lookup yields CDR1 SGHTA and CDR2 FQGNSA. In DNA form, the CDR3 reads TGTGCCAGCAGCTTAGCGCCACTCCTAGGCACAGATACGCAGTATTTT. Amino acids: CASSLAPLLGTDTQYF.

The chain is built from TRBV11-2 and TRBJ2-7, with 12 bases fitting TRBD2. The germline gives CDR1 SGHAT, CDR2 FQNNGV. J lost 5 bases, V lost 5 bases, and 7 bases had no gene match. This CDR3 spans 15 amino acids. CDR3 loop: CASSPRLAGVNEQYF. CDR3 DNA sequence: TGTGCCAGCAGCCCCAGACTAGCGGGAGTCAACGAGCAGTACTTC.

The chain couples TRBV6-5 to TRBJ1-5; unclear D gene. The V gene's germline CDR1 is MNHEY and CDR2 SVGAGI. Trimming removed 5 bases from V and 6 bases from J, with 14 bases in between. The CDR3 is made up of 14 amino acids. The CDR3 sequence: CASSREGFGQPQHF. CDR3 bases: TGTGCCAGCAGTCGGGAGGGTTTTGGTCAGCCCCAGCATTTT.

With regard to this clone: This same CDR3 is encoded by further DNA sequences in the sample. The rearrangement joins TRBV2 to TRBJ1-5; no clear D gene. Trimming pared 6 bases from V and 4 bases from J, leaving 4 bases between. CDR1 and CDR2 (germline): SNHLY, FYNNEI. The CDR3 length is 11 residues. CDR3 nucleotide sequence: TGTGCCAGCAGGTATAATCAGCCCCAGCATTTT. This translates into CASRYNQPQHF.

This clone appeared once. V and J are TRBV29-1 and TRBJ1-1, with TRBD1 matching over 8 bases. Unmatched junction bases numbered 5, after V lost 5 bases and J lost 6 bases. The germline gives CDR1 SQVTM, CDR2 ANQGSEA. This CDR3 region has 12 residues. The CDR3 region has the DNA TGCAGCGTTCTCGACAGGGGCGCTGAAGCTTTCTTT. Protein sequence: CSVLDRGAEAFF.

This clone has just a few counts. The genes are TRBV7-9 and TRBJ2-1; D gene ambiguous. Per the germline V gene, CDR1 is SEHNR and CDR2 is FQNEAQ (reference sequence). The CDR3 has 13 residues. Trimming left V 1 base short and J 5 bases short, with 6 bases between. The DNA of the CDR3 is TGTGCCAGCAGCTTAGACTTGAACAATGAGCAGTTCTTC. Protein: CASSLDLNNEQFF.

The chain recombines TRBV7-9 with TRBJ1-2; a possible D gene is TRBD1 (5 bases). This CDR3 has 12 residues. Trimming pared 3 bases from V and 8 bases from J, leaving 10 bases between. Germline values: CDR1 SEHNR, CDR2 FQNEAQ (reference sequence). The CDR3 DNA is TGTGCCAGCAGCTTGGTAGGGGTCGGCTACACCTTC. Protein sequence: CASSLVGVGYTF.

This clone has just a few counts. The chain links TRBV7-6 to TRBJ1-3; tentatively, D is TRBD1 (6 bases). Germline values: CDR1 SGHVS, CDR2 FNYEAQ. With 5 bases removed from V and 2 bases from J, the gap between germline ends came to 19 bases. The CDR3 runs to 17 residues. For the CDR3, the DNA is TGTGCCAGCAGCCCCGGTTTAACAGGGAGAACTGGAAACACCATATATTTT. This encodes CASSPGLTGRTGNTIYF.

The chain employs TRBV28 and TRBJ2-2, with TRBD2 matching 9 bases. This CDR3 has 18 residues. Per the germline V gene, CDR1 is MDHEN and CDR2 is SYDVKM. J was trimmed by 2 bases and V by 6 bases; bases with no gene match: 13. The CDR3 bases are TGTGCCAGCAGCCCCCCGGGACTAGCTTGGGGAAACACCGGGGAGCTGTTTTTT. Protein sequence: CASSPPGLAWGNTGELFF.